These 6 T cell receptor beta chains originate from one sample sequenced in a study of blood T cell repertoires in COVID-19. Some clones are missing from TCRdb's copy, which holds only in-frame ones; the method was immunoSEQ multiplex PCR. Of 320,000 or so clones in the sample, roughly 87% are singletons; the top ten hold 1%. Sequences were obtained from PBMCs or T cells enriched from blood (not recorded which). The origin of the receptors is a woman aged 25 to 45 who had recovered from COVID-19.

V gene TRBV29-1 combines with J gene TRBJ2-7; a possible D gene is TRBD2 (5 bases). This CDR3 is built from 14 residues. The germline CDR1 and CDR2 sequences are SQVTM and ANQGSEA. V was cut by 4 bases and J by 5 bases, with 18 bases left in between. CDR3 sequence (DNA): TGCAGCGTTGGATTCCGGGGTACCGGGGACGAGCAGTACTTC. This sequence encodes CSVGFRGTGDEQYF.

The genes are TRBV28 and TRBJ1-1, with 7 bases that match TRBD1. With V trimmed by 8 bases and J by 6 bases, 6 bases remained unmatched. Per the germline V gene, CDR1 is MDHEN and CDR2 is SYDVKM. CDR3 length equals 12 residues. The CDR3 reads CASGTGVPEAFF. The CDR3 DNA sequence: TGTGCCAGCGGAACAGGGGTCCCTGAAGCTTTCTTT.

This sequence joins TRBV3-1 (or the pseudogene TRBV3-2) and TRBJ2-1; TRBD2 might be the D (5 bases). The CDR3 covers 15 residues. The V gene lost 3 bases and the J gene lost 0 bases, with 9 bases spanning the gap. CDR1 and CDR2 from the germline V gene are LGHDT and YNNKEL (reference sequence). CDR3 DNA sequence: TGTGCCAGCAGCCAGGACTTCAGCTCCTACAATGAGCAGTTCTTC. Protein product: CASSQDFSSYNEQFF.

The rearrangement joins TRBV9 to TRBJ1-1, with 7 positions matching TRBD1. This CDR3 comprises 13 residues. Per the germline V gene, CDR1 is SGDLS and CDR2 is YYNGEE. J lost 9 bases, V lost 4 bases, and 9 bases had no gene match. DNA for the CDR3: TGTGCCAGCAGCCCCCGGACAGGAGGGAAAGCTTTCTTT. Translating it yields CASSPRTGGKAFF. The full variable domain, with the rest looked up from reference TRBV9 and TRBJ1-1, is DSGVTQTPKHLITATGQRVTLRCSPRSGDLSVYWYQQSLDQGLQFLIQYYNGEERAKGNILERFSAQQFPDLHSELNLSSLELGDSALYFCASSPRTGGKAFFGQGTRLTVV.

V gene TRBV10-3 combines with J gene TRBJ1-6; D is undetermined. The CDR3 length is 14 residues. Trimming removed 4 bases at V and 5 bases at J, with 9 bases between. CDR1 ENHRY and CDR2 SYGVKD come from the germline V gene. The CDR3 DNA sequence: TGTGCCATCAGTGCGGGGAGAAATAATTCACCCCTCCACTTT. Amino acids: CAISAGRNNSPLHF.

The gene calls are TRBV3-1 (or the pseudogene TRBV3-2) and TRBJ2-1; 8 positions match TRBD2. Germline V gene sequence: CDR1 LGHDT, CDR2 YNNKEL (reference sequence). V lost 1 base, J lost 14 bases, and 13 bases stayed unmatched. The CDR3 is 15 residues long. Here the CDR3 DNA reads TGTGCCAGCAGCCAAGGCCAAACTACGGGGGGGGCAAAGTTCTTC. Its protein product is CASSQGQTTGGAKFF.